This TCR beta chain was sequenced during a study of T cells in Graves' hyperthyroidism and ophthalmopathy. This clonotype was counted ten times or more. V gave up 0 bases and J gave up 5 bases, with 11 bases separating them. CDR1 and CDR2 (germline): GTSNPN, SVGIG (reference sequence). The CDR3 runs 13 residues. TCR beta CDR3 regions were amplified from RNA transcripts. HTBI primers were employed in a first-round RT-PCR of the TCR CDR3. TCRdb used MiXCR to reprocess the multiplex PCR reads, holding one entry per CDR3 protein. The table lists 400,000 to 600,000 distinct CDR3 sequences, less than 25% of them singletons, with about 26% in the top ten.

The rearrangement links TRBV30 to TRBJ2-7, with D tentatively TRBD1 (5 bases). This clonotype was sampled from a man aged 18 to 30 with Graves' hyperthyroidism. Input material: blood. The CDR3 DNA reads TGTGCCTGGAGTGTACTGGGGCCGGACGAGCAGTACTTC. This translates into CAWSVLGPDEQYF.